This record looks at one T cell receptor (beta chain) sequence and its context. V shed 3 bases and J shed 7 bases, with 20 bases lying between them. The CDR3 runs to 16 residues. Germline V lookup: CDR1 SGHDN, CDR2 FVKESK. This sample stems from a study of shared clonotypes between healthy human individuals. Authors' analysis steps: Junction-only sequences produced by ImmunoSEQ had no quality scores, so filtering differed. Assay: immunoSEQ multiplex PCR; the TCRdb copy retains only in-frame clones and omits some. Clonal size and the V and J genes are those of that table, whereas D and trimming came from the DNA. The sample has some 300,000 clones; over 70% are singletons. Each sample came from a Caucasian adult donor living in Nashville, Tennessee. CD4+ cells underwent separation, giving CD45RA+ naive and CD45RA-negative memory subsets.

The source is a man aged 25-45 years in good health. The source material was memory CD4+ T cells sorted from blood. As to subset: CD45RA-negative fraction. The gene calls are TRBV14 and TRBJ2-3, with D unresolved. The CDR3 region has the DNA TGTGCCAGCAGCCAGAAAATCCGGGCCCTAAAAAATACGCAGTATTTT. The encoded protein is CASSQKIRALKNTQYF.